Following are 8 T cell receptor beta chains from one sample sequenced in a study of Ad26.COV2.S vaccination and SARS-CoV-2 variants. The method was immunoSEQ multiplex PCR; TCRdb's version includes in-frame clones alone and lacks a portion of them. The sample has 200,000 to 300,000 clones, roughly 85% seen once; the top ten hold roughly 3%. The treatment here: around 19 received Ad26.COV2.S at low or high dose, single or two shots; about 5 received placebo; per-sample allocation not given. It was on day 63 after the first vaccine or placebo injection that samples were taken. Sequenced material: peripheral blood, taken in a trial of Ad26.COV2.S vaccine versus placebo. The receptors derive from a person aged 18-65 years who received the Ad26.COV2.S COVID-19 vaccine or a placebo.

For this clone: The sample contains more than one DNA sequence encoding this CDR3. The chain carries TRBV18 and TRBJ2-1; D unresolved. Germline assignment: CDR1 KGHSH and CDR2 LQKENI. The CDR3 totals 11 residues. Trimming took 3 bases from V and 7 from J, leaving 4 bases between them. CDR3 loop: CASSPRNEQFF. The CDR3 DNA follows: TGTGCCAGCTCACCCCGGAATGAGCAGTTCTTC.

The V and J genes are TRBV9 and TRBJ2-3; D might be TRBD1 (5 bases). Germline V gene data show CDR1 as SGDLS and CDR2 as YYNGEE. V gave up 0 bases and J gave up 6 bases, with 5 bases separating them. CDR3 length: 12 amino acids. The CDR3 spells CASSVDRDTQYF. CDR3 bases: TGTGCCAGCAGCGTAGACAGGGATACGCAGTATTTT.

Here the CDR3 DNA reads TGTGCCACCAGCAGGGACAGGAACTACGAGCAGTACTTC. Its protein is CATSRDRNYEQYF. The chain has TRBV15 and TRBJ2-7; 7 bases match TRBD1. This CDR3 comprises 13 residues. V was clipped by 3 bases and J by 3 bases; unmatched bases: 2. In germline, CDR1 is LNHNV, CDR2 YYDKDF (reference sequence).

This clone was counted a single time. The rearrangement uses TRBV7-9 and TRBJ1-1; 8 bases agree with TRBD1. There are 15 residues in the CDR3. V trimming: 5 bases; J trimming: 1 base; junction bases outside the gene matches: 6. Germline V gene lookup returns CDR1 SEHNR and CDR2 FQNEAQ (reference sequence). The CDR3 nucleotides read TGTGCCAGCAGCATGAGACAGGGGCCGAACACTGAAGCTTTCTTT. This translates into CASSMRQGPNTEAFF. Based on the CDR3 plus reference TRBV7-9 and TRBJ1-1, the full variable domain is DTGVSQNPRHKITKRGQNVTFRCDPISEHNRLYWYRQTLGQGPEFLTYFQNEAQLEKSRLLSDRFSAERPKGSFSTLEIQRTEQGDSAMYLCASSMRQGPNTEAFFGQGTRLTVV.

With regard to this clone: A read error may account for a junction end that differs from germline. The rearrangement uses TRBV6-5 and TRBJ1-4; D gene uncertain. Germline values: CDR1 MNHEY, CDR2 SVGAGI. The length of the CDR3 is 10 residues. The CDR3 loop is CASSGLRSVF. In DNA, the CDR3 is TGTGCCAGCAGCGGCCTTCGTTCGGTTTTT.

V usage is TRBV14 and J usage is TRBJ2-7; maybe TRBD2 (5 bases). This CDR3 has 15 residues. V dropped 0 bases and J dropped 0 bases, with 9 bases sitting between them. Germline assignment: CDR1 SGHDN and CDR2 FVKESK. This CDR3 reads CASSQERDSSYEQYF. CDR3 sequence (DNA): TGTGCCAGCAGCCAAGAACGGGATAGCTCCTACGAGCAGTACTTC.

V is TRBV11-2 and J is TRBJ2-3, with 10 nucleotides matching TRBD1. CDR1 and CDR2 (germline): SGHAT, FQNNGV. With 1 base clipped from V and 3 bases from J, the junction kept 4 bases outside the gene matches. This CDR3 has 16 amino acids. CDR3 residues: CASSLAGQGRTDTQYF. Written as DNA, the CDR3 is TGTGCCAGCAGCTTAGCGGGACAGGGGAGGACAGATACGCAGTATTTT.

V gene TRBV9 combines with J gene TRBJ2-3, with TRBD1 as a possible D gene (7 bases). The ends were cut back, 3 bases at V and 7 bases at J, with 15 bases in the middle. The CDR3 consists of 14 residues. CDR1 and CDR2 from the germline V gene are SGDLS and YYNGEE. The CDR3 sequence is CASSAGGTLNTQYF. For the CDR3, the DNA is TGTGCCAGCAGCGCAGGGGGGACTCTAAATACGCAGTATTTT.